This T cell receptor beta chain was sequenced in a study of T cell clones after liver transplantation. Study overall: Draws occurred before transplant, before withdrawal, and after complete or failed withdrawal.

Germline V gene lookup returns CDR1 MDHEN and CDR2 SYDVKM. The ends were cut back, 6 bases at V and 2 bases at J, with 13 bases in the middle. The CDR3 loop spans 14 amino acids. Clones were sequenced by immunoSEQ multiplex PCR, and TCRdb holds only the in-frame ones, with some missing. The sample contains about 51,000 clones, roughly nine tenths of which appear only once. The sequence came from a human patient who received a liver transplant. Some T cells could come from the graft donor. The V call is TRBV28, the J call TRBJ1-2; tentatively, D is TRBD1 (5 bases). The sequencing here drew on CD8+ T cells from blood, taken 12 months after liver transplant. Here the CDR3 reads CASSGKGRNYGYTF. CDR3 DNA: TGTGCCAGCAGCGGGAAGGGGAGAAACTATGGCTACACCTTC.